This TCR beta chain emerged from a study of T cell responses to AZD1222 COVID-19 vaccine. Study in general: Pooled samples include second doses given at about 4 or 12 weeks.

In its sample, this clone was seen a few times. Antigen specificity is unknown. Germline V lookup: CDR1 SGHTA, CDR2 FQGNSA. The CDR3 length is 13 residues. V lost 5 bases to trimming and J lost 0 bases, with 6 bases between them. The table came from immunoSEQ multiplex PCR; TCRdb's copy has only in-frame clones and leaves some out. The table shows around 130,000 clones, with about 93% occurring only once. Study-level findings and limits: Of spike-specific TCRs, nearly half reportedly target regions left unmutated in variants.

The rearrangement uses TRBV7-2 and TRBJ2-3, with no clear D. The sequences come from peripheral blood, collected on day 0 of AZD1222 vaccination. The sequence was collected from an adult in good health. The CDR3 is CASSAKSTDTQYF. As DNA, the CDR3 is TGTGCCAGCAGCGCAAAAAGCACAGATACGCAGTATTTT.